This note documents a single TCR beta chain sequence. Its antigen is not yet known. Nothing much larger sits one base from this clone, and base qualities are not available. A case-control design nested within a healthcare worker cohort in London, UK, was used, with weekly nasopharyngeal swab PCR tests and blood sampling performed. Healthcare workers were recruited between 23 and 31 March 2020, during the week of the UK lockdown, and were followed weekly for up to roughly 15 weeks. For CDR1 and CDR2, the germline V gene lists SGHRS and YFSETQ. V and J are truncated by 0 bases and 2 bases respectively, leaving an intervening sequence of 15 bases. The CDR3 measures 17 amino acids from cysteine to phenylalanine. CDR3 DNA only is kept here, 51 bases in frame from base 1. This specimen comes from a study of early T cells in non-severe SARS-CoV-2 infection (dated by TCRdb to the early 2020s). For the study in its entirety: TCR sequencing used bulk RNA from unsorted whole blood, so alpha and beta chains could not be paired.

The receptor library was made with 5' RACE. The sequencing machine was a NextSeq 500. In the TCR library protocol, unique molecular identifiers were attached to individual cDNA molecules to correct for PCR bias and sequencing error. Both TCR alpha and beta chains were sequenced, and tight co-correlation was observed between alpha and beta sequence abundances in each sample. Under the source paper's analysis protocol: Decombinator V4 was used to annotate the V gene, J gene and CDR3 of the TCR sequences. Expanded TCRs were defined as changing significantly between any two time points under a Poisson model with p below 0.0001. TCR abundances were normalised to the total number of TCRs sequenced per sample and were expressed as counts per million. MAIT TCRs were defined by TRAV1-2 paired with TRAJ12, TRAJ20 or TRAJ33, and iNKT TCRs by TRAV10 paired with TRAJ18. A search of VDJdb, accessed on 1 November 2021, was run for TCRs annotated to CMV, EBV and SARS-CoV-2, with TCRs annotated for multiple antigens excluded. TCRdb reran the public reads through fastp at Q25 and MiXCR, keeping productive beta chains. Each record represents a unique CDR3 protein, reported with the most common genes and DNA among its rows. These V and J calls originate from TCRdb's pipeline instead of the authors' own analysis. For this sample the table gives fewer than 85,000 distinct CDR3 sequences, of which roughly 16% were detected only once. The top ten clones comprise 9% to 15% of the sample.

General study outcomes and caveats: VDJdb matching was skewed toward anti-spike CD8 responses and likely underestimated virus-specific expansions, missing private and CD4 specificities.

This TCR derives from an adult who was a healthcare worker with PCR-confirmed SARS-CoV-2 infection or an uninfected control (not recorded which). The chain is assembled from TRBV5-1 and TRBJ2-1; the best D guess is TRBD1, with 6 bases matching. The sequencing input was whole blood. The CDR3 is CASSLEGARGAYNEQFF. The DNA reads TGCGCCAGCAGCTTGGAAGGGGCCAGGGGCGCCTACAATGAGCAGTTCTTC.